What follows are 18 T cell receptor beta chains derived from one specimen sequenced in a study of blood T cell repertoires in COVID-19. Profiling relied on immunoSEQ multiplex PCR, and the TCRdb table lists in-frame clones only, not all of them. The sample has around 78,000 clones; 90% are singletons. Source material: peripheral blood. The receptors stem from a woman between 45 and 65 years old in a cohort sampled during active COVID-19.

In DNA form, the CDR3 reads TGTGCCAGCAGCTCCGCGGACAGACAAGAGACCCAGTACTTC. Its translation is CASSSADRQETQYF. The rearrangement uses TRBV13 and TRBJ2-5; the D gene is possibly TRBD1 (6 bases). CDR1 is PRHDT, CDR2 FYEKMQ, per germline (reference sequence). The CDR3 loop spans 14 amino acids. The V gene lost 4 bases and the J gene lost 2 bases, with 11 bases spanning the gap. The entire variable domain, with the rest obtained from reference TRBV13 and TRBJ2-5, is as follows: AAGVIQSPRHLIKEKRETATLKCYPIPRHDTVYWYQQGPGQDPQFLISFYEKMQSDKGSIPDRFSAQQFSDYHSELNMSSLELGDSALYFCASSSADRQETQYFGPGTRLLVL.

The rearrangement links TRBV6-1 to TRBJ1-4; tentative D call: TRBD1 (6 bases). Trimming stripped 0 bases from V and 8 bases from J, with 16 bases between. This CDR3 comprises 16 residues. The germline CDR1 and CDR2 sequences are MNHNS and SASEGT. The CDR3 nucleotides are TGTGCCAGCAGTGAAGCCACGGGACAATCCTGGGAAAAACTGTTTTTT. The encoded protein is CASSEATGQSWEKLFF.

The chain employs TRBV6-5 and TRBJ1-2; TRBD1 might be the D (5 bases). Trimming removed 11 bases from V and 8 bases from J, with 18 bases in between. The CDR3 covers 12 residues. CDR1 and CDR2 (germline): MNHEY, SVGAGI. CDR3 loop: CASLGDRSGYTF. In DNA form, the CDR3 reads TGTGCCTCCTTAGGGGATCGAAGCGGCTACACCTTC.

V and J are TRBV24-1 and TRBJ2-7; 9 bases align to TRBD2. The CDR3 runs 16 residues. The V segment lost 12 bases and the J segment 0 bases; nucleotides outside the gene matches: 14. The V gene's germline CDR1 is KGHDR and CDR2 SFDVKD. This chain's CDR3 is CAPGGREGLSSYEQYF. In nucleotides, the CDR3 is TGTGCCCCCGGGGGGCGGGAGGGGCTGAGCTCCTACGAGCAGTACTTC.

J is TRBJ1-2 and V is TRBV30; D is ambiguous. V lost 4 bases and J lost 8, with 17 bases in between. This CDR3 is built from 13 residues. CDR1 is GTSNPN, CDR2 SVGIG, per germline (reference sequence). In DNA form, the CDR3 reads TGTGCCTGGAAGGTGGCTAGCGGAGGCGGCTACACCTTC. Amino acid sequence: CAWKVASGGGYTF.

The chain recombines TRBV19 with TRBJ2-3, with 13 nucleotides matching TRBD2. The CDR3 is 15 residues long. Germline V gene sequence: CDR1 LNHDA, CDR2 SQIVND (reference sequence). Losses at the gene ends were 5 bases for V and 6 bases for J; bases not matched to a gene: 5. The CDR3: CASSWTSGSQDTQYF. In DNA form, the CDR3 reads TGTGCCAGTAGTTGGACTAGCGGGAGTCAGGATACGCAGTATTTT.

This chain links TRBV28 with TRBJ2-7; D gene ambiguous. The CDR3 has 12 amino acids. Germline loops: CDR1 MDHEN, CDR2 SYDVKM. V was clipped by 6 bases and J by 6 bases, with 12 bases between them. The CDR3 coding sequence is TGTGCCAGCAGCGGCTTAGCACTCGAGCAGTACTTC. This gives the protein CASSGLALEQYF.

The V and J genes are TRBV9 and TRBJ2-1; D may be TRBD2 (5 bases). The CDR3 runs to 15 residues. V lost 4 bases to trimming and J lost 6 bases, with 17 bases between them. The germline CDR1 and CDR2 sequences are SGDLS and YYNGEE. The DNA for the CDR3 is TGTGCCAGCAGCCTTTTAGGAACTAGGGCCAATGAGCAGTTCTTC. This encodes CASSLLGTRANEQFF.

The rearrangement joins TRBV18 to TRBJ1-3; D may be TRBD1 (6 bases). With 3 bases removed from V and 0 bases from J, the gap between germline ends came to 12 bases. The CDR3 is 16 amino acids. In germline, CDR1 is KGHSH, CDR2 LQKENI. The CDR3 spells CASSPQGHRSGNTIYF. As DNA, the CDR3 is TGTGCCAGCTCACCTCAGGGACATCGCTCTGGAAACACCATATATTTT.

The rearrangement links TRBV28 to TRBJ2-1; 13 nucleotides align to TRBD2. There are 15 residues in the CDR3. The V gene end was trimmed by 5 bases and the J gene end by 9 bases; junction bases not matched to a gene: 7. CDR1 and CDR2 from the germline V gene are MDHEN and SYDVKM. DNA for the CDR3: TGTGCCAGCAGTCTCGGACTAGCGGGAGAGGGTGAGCAGTTCTTC. This sequence encodes CASSLGLAGEGEQFF.

The V and J genes are TRBV5-1 and TRBJ2-7; TRBD1 matches at 9 bases. The germline gives CDR1 SGHRS, CDR2 YFSETQ. The CDR3 has 14 amino acids. Germline trimming cut 4 bases from V and 2 bases from J; bases unmatched to any gene: 4. CDR3: CASSGQGTAYEQYF. The CDR3 nucleotides read TGCGCCAGCAGCGGACAGGGGACTGCCTACGAGCAGTACTTC.

This rearrangement joins TRBV28 to TRBJ2-7, with 9 bases identical to TRBD2. The V segment lost 2 bases and the J segment 4 bases; nucleotides outside the gene matches: 6. Germline assignment: CDR1 MDHEN and CDR2 SYDVKM. The CDR3 sequence is 15 residues long. The CDR3 nucleotides are TGTGCCAGCAGTTTAATTGGGACTAGCCGATACGAGCAGTACTTC. The encoded protein is CASSLIGTSRYEQYF.

This chain joins TRBV20-1 and TRBJ2-1; D is undetermined. The CDR3 extends over 11 amino acids. Deletions cut 3 bases from V and 5 bases from J, with 5 bases between. CDR1 is DFQATT and CDR2 is SNEGSKA in the germline V gene (reference sequence). Here the CDR3 DNA reads TGCAGTGCTAGGCGGCACAATGAGCAGTTCTTC. It specifies CSARRHNEQFF.

The genes are TRBV9 and TRBJ2-5; D is perhaps TRBD1 (7 bases). V lost 4 bases, J lost 5 bases, and 18 bases lay in between. Germline lookup yields CDR1 SGDLS and CDR2 YYNGEE. The CDR3 loop spans 15 amino acids. The DNA for the CDR3 is TGTGCCAGCAGCCCCCAAGGGGCAGGGGGGGAGACCCAGTACTTC. It translates to CASSPQGAGGETQYF.

The chain employs TRBV3-1 (or the pseudogene TRBV3-2) and TRBJ2-3; 8 nucleotides line up with TRBD2. The V segment lost 0 bases and the J segment 6 bases; nucleotides outside the gene matches: 8. This CDR3 has 16 amino acids. CDR1 and CDR2 (germline): LGHDT, YNNKEL (reference sequence). The CDR3 DNA sequence: TGTGCCAGCAGCCAAGATCCAGCGGGAGTTTCGGATACGCAGTATTTT. Its protein is CASSQDPAGVSDTQYF.

The rearrangement uses TRBV27 and TRBJ1-5, with 8 bases aligning to TRBD1. V trimming: 6 bases; J trimming: 5 bases; junction bases outside the gene matches: 3. Germline CDR1 is MNHEY and CDR2 is SMNVEV (reference sequence). The CDR3 contains 13 residues. CDR3 sequence (DNA): TGTGCCAGCAGCTCACAGGGGGATCAGCCCCAGCATTTT. This codes for CASSSQGDQPQHF.

The chain carries TRBV5-8 and TRBJ2-2; TRBD1 matches at 8 bases. V lost 4 bases to trimming and J lost 2 bases; unmatched junction nucleotides: 10. CDR1 SGHTS and CDR2 YDEGEE come from the germline V gene. CDR3 length equals 17 residues. In DNA, the CDR3 is TGTGCCAGCAGCCTATATAGGACAGGGTCTAACACCGGGGAGCTGTTTTTT. It is translated as CASSLYRTGSNTGELFF.

The genes are TRBV27 and TRBJ1-1; a possible D gene is TRBD1 (5 bases). The V and J ends lost 2 bases and 7 bases respectively, with 11 bases between them. The length of the CDR3 is 13 residues. Germline V gives CDR1 MNHEY, CDR2 SMNVEV (reference sequence). CDR3 bases: TGTGCCAGCAGTTTAATTCCAGGACATGAAGCTTTCTTT. Translated, it gives CASSLIPGHEAFF.